This T cell receptor (beta chain) emerged from a study of metastatic and nonmetastatic thyroid tumors. In germline, CDR1 is MDHEN, CDR2 SYDVKM. The CDR3 covers 16 residues. The V gene lost 4 bases and the J gene lost 5 bases, with 18 bases spanning the gap. Thyroid surgery was performed in patients who had received no treatment beforehand. This clone was observed many times. TCRdb reassembled clones from the PCR reads with MiXCR. The data show about 30,000 clones, with 20% to 25% seen just once and over 2% held by the top ten. The clonotype comes from a female donor with papillary thyroid cancer or a benign thyroid nodule (not recorded which). Some clones in this sample may be carry-over from other donors' samples. The sequenced material came from blood. The genes are TRBV28 and TRBJ2-1, with D perhaps being TRBD1 or TRBD2 (5 bases each). The CDR3 nucleotides are TGTGCCAGCAGTTCCCAGGGTTGGAGGTCCGACAATGAGCAGTTCTTC. Translation gives CASSSQGWRSDNEQFF.